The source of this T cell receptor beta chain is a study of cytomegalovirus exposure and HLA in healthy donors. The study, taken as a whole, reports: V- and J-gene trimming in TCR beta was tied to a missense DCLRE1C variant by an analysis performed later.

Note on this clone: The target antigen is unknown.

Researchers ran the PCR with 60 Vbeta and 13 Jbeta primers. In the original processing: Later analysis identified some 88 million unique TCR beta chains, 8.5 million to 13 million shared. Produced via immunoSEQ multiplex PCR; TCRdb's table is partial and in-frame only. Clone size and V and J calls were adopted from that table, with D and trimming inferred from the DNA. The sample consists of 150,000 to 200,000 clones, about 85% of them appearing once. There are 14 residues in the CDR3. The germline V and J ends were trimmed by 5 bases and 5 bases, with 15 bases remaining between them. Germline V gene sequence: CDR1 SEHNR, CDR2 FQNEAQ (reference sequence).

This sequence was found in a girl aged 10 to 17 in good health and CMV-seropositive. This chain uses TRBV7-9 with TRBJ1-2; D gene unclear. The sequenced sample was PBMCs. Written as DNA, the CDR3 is TGTGCCAGCAGCGCGCCAATCACGGTTTATGGCTACACCTTC. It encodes CASSAPITVYGYTF. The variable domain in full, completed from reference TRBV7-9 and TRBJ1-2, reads DTGVSQNPRHKITKRGQNVTFRCDPISEHNRLYWYRQTLGQGPEFLTYFQNEAQLEKSRLLSDRFSAERPKGSFSTLEIQRTEQGDSAMYLCASSAPITVYGYTFGSGTRLTVV.